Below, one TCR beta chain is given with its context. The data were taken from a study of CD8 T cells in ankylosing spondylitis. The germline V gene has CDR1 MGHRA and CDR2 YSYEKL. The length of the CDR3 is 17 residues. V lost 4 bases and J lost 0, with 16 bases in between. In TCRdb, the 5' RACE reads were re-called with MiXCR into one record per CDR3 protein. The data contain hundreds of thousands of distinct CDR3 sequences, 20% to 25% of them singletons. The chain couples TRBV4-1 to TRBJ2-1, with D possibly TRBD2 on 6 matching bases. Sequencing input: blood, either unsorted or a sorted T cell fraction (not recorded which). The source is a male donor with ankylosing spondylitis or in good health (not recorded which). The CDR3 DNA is TGCGCCAGCAGCCTAAAGGGCTTGGGAGGCTCCTACAATGAGCAGTTCTTC. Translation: CASSLKGLGGSYNEQFF.